Following are 4 T cell receptor beta chains from one sample sequenced in a study of regulatory T cells in long-lasting Graves disease. Sequencing libraries for TCR beta were prepared with iRepertoire HTBI primers and Arm-PCR of CDR3 regions. TCRdb ran MiXCR on the multiplex PCR reads and lists one entry per CDR3 protein. The sample holds roughly 610,000 distinct CDR3 sequences, approximately 16% seen once. Noted time point: newly diagnosed GD, antithyroid drugs for less than 3 months. PBMC RNA served as the TCR library source. This sample also appeared in a second study, on T cells in Graves' hyperthyroidism and ophthalmopathy.

The sequenced sample was peripheral blood mononuclear cells (PBMCs), obtained at new diagnosis, from a patient treated with antithyroid drugs. These receptors originate from a man aged 18-30 years with Graves disease.

This clonotype was recorded at least ten times. V gene TRBV29-1 combines with J gene TRBJ1-1, with TRBD1 identical over 8 bases. CDR1 SQVTM and CDR2 ANQGSEA come from the germline V gene. After removal of 4 bases from V and 5 bases from J, the junction contained 12 bases not matched to a gene. CDR3 length: 15 amino acids. In DNA form, the CDR3 reads TGCAGCGTTGGGGGGACCGGGACAGGCATGACTGAAGCTTTCTTT. Translating it yields CSVGGTGTGMTEAFF. The entire variable domain, with the rest obtained from reference TRBV29-1 and TRBJ1-1, is as follows: SAVISQKPSRDICQRGTSLTIQCQVDSQVTMMFWYRQQPGQSLTLIATANQGSEATYESGFVIDKFPISRPNLTFSTLTVSNMSPEDSSIYLCSVGGTGTGMTEAFFGQGTRLTVV.

Remarks on this clonotype: This CDR3 fails to terminate in the conserved phenylalanine or tryptophan, so it likely reflects a read error. This rearrangement joins TRBV5-1 to TRBJ2-3, with 9 bases fitting TRBD1. V lost 0 bases, J lost 1 base, and 3 bases stayed unmatched. The CDR3 consists of 16 residues. Germline-derived CDR1 and CDR2 are SGHRS and YFSETQ. CDR3: CASSLGTGDGTDTQYC. Here the CDR3 DNA reads TGCGCCAGCAGCTTGGGGACAGGGGATGGCACAGATACGCAGTATTGT.

The chain recombines TRBV30 with TRBJ2-1, with no clear D. V lost 0 bases and J lost 5, with 8 bases in between. Germline V gives CDR1 GTSNPN, CDR2 SVGIG (reference sequence). This CDR3 region has 13 residues. In nucleotides, the CDR3 is TGTGCCTGGAGTGTAGGGTGGGACAATGAGCAGTTCTTC. Protein product: CAWSVGWDNEQFF.

Comment on this clonotype: A much larger clone is a single base away; this may be a read error. The chain carries TRBV11-3 and TRBJ2-5; D may be TRBD1 (5 bases). Germline CDR1 is SGHNT and CDR2 is YENEEA. CDR3 length: 13 residues. The CDR3 is CASSSPDSRTRYF. The CDR3 region has the DNA TGTGCCAGCAGCTCGCCAGACAGTAGGACCCGGTACTTC.